This T cell receptor beta chain came from a study of blood T cell repertoires in COVID-19. Study-level information: The United States, Italy and Spain supplied acute and convalescent COVID-19 samples. The analysed material was cDNA or gDNA that came from T cells, B-cell-depleted T cells, or PBMCs.

In the original workflow: Reference gene primer amplification gave nucleated cell count estimates. Using immunoSEQ multiplex PCR, the repertoire was profiled, and TCRdb retains in-frame clones only, with some absent. For V, J and clone size, that table is used; D and trimming come from the DNA. Of fewer than 150,000 clones in the sample, 75% to 90% are singletons; the top ten hold about 16%. The CDR3 runs 15 residues. The rearrangement links TRBV21-1 to TRBJ1-5; the DNA was not compared with TRBD1, the D call given in the table. TRBV21-1 is classified as a pseudogene. Sequencing input: peripheral blood. The receptor was isolated from a woman aged 45-60 years who had recovered from COVID-19. The CDR3, as DNA: TGTGCCAGCAGCATGCGGGACAGTTACAATCAGCCCCAGCATTTT. Its protein product is CASSMRDSYNQPQHF.